This is a list of T cell receptor beta chains from one sample in a study of blood T cell repertoires in COVID-19. TCRdb's table, derived via immunoSEQ multiplex PCR, lists solely in-frame clones and lacks some. The sample shows about 85,000 clones, approximately 84% of them seen only once. The sample consisted of peripheral blood. These receptors were taken from a human donor in a cohort sampled during active COVID-19. Each CDR3 is given with its conserved first and last residue. A D gene is named only where the DNA matches it firmly. A clone size is listed for some rows: how often the clone was seen (once, few, many), or a class if it is expanded.

CDR3nt: TGCGCCAGCAGTCAGACTAGCGGGGCCTACAATGAGCAGTTCTTC; CDR3aa: CASSQTSGAYNEQFF; j_gene: TRBJ2-1; d_gene: TRBD2; v_gene: TRBV10-1; abundance: NA
CDR3nt: TGTGCCAGCAGCTTAGAACAGGGGTCGAACACCGGGGAGCTGTTTTTT; CDR3aa: CASSLEQGSNTGELFF; j_gene: TRBJ2-2; d_gene: TRBD1; v_gene: TRBV11-1; abundance: NA
CDR3nt: TGTGCCAGCAGCCATGCTCCCACGGCAACAGGTCGGGAAAAACTGTTTTTT; CDR3aa: CASSHAPTATGREKLFF; j_gene: TRBJ1-4; d_gene: NA; v_gene: TRBV3-1/TRBV3-2; abundance: NA
CDR3nt: TGTGCCTGGGAACAGGGTTCGAACACCGGGGAGCTGTTTTTT; CDR3aa: CAWEQGSNTGELFF; j_gene: TRBJ2-2; d_gene: NA; v_gene: TRBV30; abundance: NA
CDR3nt: TGTGCCAGCTCACATGTGCTTATCGGACAGGGTGATGCTGAAGCTTTCTTT; CDR3aa: CASSHVLIGQGDAEAFF; j_gene: TRBJ1-1; d_gene: TRBD1; v_gene: TRBV18; abundance: NA
CDR3nt: TGTGCCATCAGTGAGTCCCTCCCGTACTACTCGAGGGGGGGCCAGTACTTC; CDR3aa: CAISESLPYYSRGGQYF; j_gene: TRBJ2-5; d_gene: NA; v_gene: TRBV10-3; abundance: NA
CDR3nt: TGTGCCAGCAGCTTAGGAATGGGGCTTGGGGGCACAGATACGCAGTATTTT; CDR3aa: CASSLGMGLGGTDTQYF; j_gene: TRBJ2-3; d_gene: NA; v_gene: TRBV11-2; abundance: NA
CDR3nt: TGTGCCAGCAGCTTCCCGTCAGGGTGGTTCACCGGGGAGCTGTTTTTT; CDR3aa: CASSFPSGWFTGELFF; j_gene: TRBJ2-2; d_gene: NA; v_gene: TRBV7-9; abundance: NA
CDR3nt: TGTGCCAGCAGTTCCGGGACAGTCAATCAGCCCCAGCATTTT; CDR3aa: CASSSGTVNQPQHF; j_gene: TRBJ1-5; d_gene: TRBD1; v_gene: TRBV27; abundance: few
CDR3nt: TGTGCTAGTGGTTTGGGCCCCCTGGGCCAGCCAGTGGAGACCCAGTACTTC; CDR3aa: CASGLGPLGQPVETQYF; j_gene: TRBJ2-5; d_gene: NA; v_gene: TRBV12-5; abundance: NA
CDR3nt: TGTGCCAGCAGTTACAAGCGAGGCACTGAAGCTTTCTTT; CDR3aa: CASSYKRGTEAFF; j_gene: TRBJ1-1; d_gene: NA; v_gene: TRBV6-5; abundance: NA
CDR3nt: TGTGCCAGCAGGCCGGGACAGCTGACTTACGAGCAGTACTTC; CDR3aa: CASRPGQLTYEQYF; j_gene: TRBJ2-7; d_gene: TRBD1; v_gene: TRBV6-5; abundance: few
CDR3nt: TGTGCCAGCGGGTCACAGGGGAGTCCTAATTCACCCCTCCACTTT; CDR3aa: CASGSQGSPNSPLHF; j_gene: TRBJ1-6; d_gene: TRBD1; v_gene: TRBV27; abundance: NA
CDR3nt: TGTGCCAGCAGCTTAGAAGACAGGGGGTATGGCTACACCTTC; CDR3aa: CASSLEDRGYGYTF; j_gene: TRBJ1-2; d_gene: TRBD1; v_gene: TRBV11-2; abundance: NA
CDR3nt: TGTGCCAGCAGCCGGACTAGCGGGGGGACAGATACGCAGTATTTT; CDR3aa: CASSRTSGGTDTQYF; j_gene: TRBJ2-3; d_gene: TRBD2; v_gene: TRBV6-5; abundance: NA
CDR3nt: TGTGCCAGCAGCAGGGGACTAGCGAGCACAGATACGCAGTATTTT; CDR3aa: CASSRGLASTDTQYF; j_gene: TRBJ2-3; d_gene: TRBD2; v_gene: TRBV7-3; abundance: NA
CDR3nt: TGTGCCAGCTCACCGGGACTCAACAATGAGCAGTTCTTC; CDR3aa: CASSPGLNNEQFF; j_gene: TRBJ2-1; d_gene: NA; v_gene: TRBV18; abundance: NA
CDR3nt: TGCGCCAGCAGTGACCCTACGACGAACACCGGGGAGCTGTTTTTT; CDR3aa: CASSDPTTNTGELFF; j_gene: TRBJ2-2; d_gene: NA; v_gene: TRBV10-1; abundance: few
CDR3nt: TGTGCCAGCAGGCGTACGGGGGGGCACACCGGGGAGCTGTTTTTT; CDR3aa: CASRRTGGHTGELFF; j_gene: TRBJ2-2; d_gene: TRBD2; v_gene: TRBV6-5; abundance: NA
CDR3nt: TGCGCCAGCAGGATTTCGAGACTAGCGGGGGCACAAGAGACCCAGTACTTC; CDR3aa: CASRISRLAGAQETQYF; j_gene: TRBJ2-5; d_gene: TRBD2; v_gene: TRBV5-1; abundance: NA
CDR3nt: TGTGCCAGCAGCTTCGGTTTCGGGGACTACACAGATACGCAGTATTTT; CDR3aa: CASSFGFGDYTDTQYF; j_gene: TRBJ2-3; d_gene: TRBD2; v_gene: TRBV7-3; abundance: NA
CDR3nt: TGTGCCAGCAGCCTCGGAATAGACGGAGGGGAGACCCAGTACTTC; CDR3aa: CASSLGIDGGETQYF; j_gene: TRBJ2-5; d_gene: NA; v_gene: TRBV5-4; abundance: NA
CDR3nt: TGCGCCAGCAGCTTGGTTGGTTCTATGGGCACAGATACGCAGTATTTT; CDR3aa: CASSLVGSMGTDTQYF; j_gene: TRBJ2-3; d_gene: NA; v_gene: TRBV5-1; abundance: once
CDR3nt: TGTGCCAGCAGCTTAGTAGGCGGGACGGAGGCCACTGAAGCTTTCTTT; CDR3aa: CASSLVGGTEATEAFF; j_gene: TRBJ1-1; d_gene: NA; v_gene: TRBV7-8; abundance: NA
CDR3nt: TGTGCCAGCAGCAACCGGACAGGGGGCAATCAGCCCCAGCATTTT; CDR3aa: CASSNRTGGNQPQHF; j_gene: TRBJ1-5; d_gene: TRBD1; v_gene: TRBV7-7; abundance: NA
CDR3nt: TGTGCCAGCAGTCATCCCACAGGGGGCGGAACAGATACGCAGTATTTT; CDR3aa: CASSHPTGGGTDTQYF; j_gene: TRBJ2-3; d_gene: TRBD1; v_gene: TRBV7-3; abundance: NA
CDR3nt: TGCGCCAGCAGCCGGGAGGTGGTGTACACTGAAGCTTTCTTT; CDR3aa: CASSREVVYTEAFF; j_gene: TRBJ1-1; d_gene: NA; v_gene: TRBV5-1; abundance: NA
CDR3nt: TGCGCCAGCAGCGTTAGCGGGGGGGCGGGAGATACGCAGTATTTT; CDR3aa: CASSVSGGAGDTQYF; j_gene: TRBJ2-3; d_gene: TRBD2; v_gene: TRBV5-1; abundance: few
CDR3nt: TGTGCCAGTAGTTTCATCCAGGGGGGTTATAACACTGAAGCTTTCTTT; CDR3aa: CASSFIQGGYNTEAFF; j_gene: TRBJ1-1; d_gene: TRBD1; v_gene: TRBV19; abundance: NA
CDR3nt: TGCGCCAGCAGCTTGTCGGGCCAGGGGGCGACAGATACGCAGTATTTT; CDR3aa: CASSLSGQGATDTQYF; j_gene: TRBJ2-3; d_gene: TRBD1; v_gene: TRBV5-1; abundance: NA
CDR3nt: TGTGCCAGCAGTGGCCTCCTGGGGACTACTAACACCGGGGAGCTGTTTTTT; CDR3aa: CASSGLLGTTNTGELFF; j_gene: TRBJ2-2; d_gene: TRBD2; v_gene: TRBV2; abundance: NA
CDR3nt: TGTGCCTGGAGTGAAAGAGGGACTGGAAGTTCCTACGAGCAGTACTTC; CDR3aa: CAWSERGTGSSYEQYF; j_gene: TRBJ2-7; d_gene: NA; v_gene: TRBV30; abundance: NA